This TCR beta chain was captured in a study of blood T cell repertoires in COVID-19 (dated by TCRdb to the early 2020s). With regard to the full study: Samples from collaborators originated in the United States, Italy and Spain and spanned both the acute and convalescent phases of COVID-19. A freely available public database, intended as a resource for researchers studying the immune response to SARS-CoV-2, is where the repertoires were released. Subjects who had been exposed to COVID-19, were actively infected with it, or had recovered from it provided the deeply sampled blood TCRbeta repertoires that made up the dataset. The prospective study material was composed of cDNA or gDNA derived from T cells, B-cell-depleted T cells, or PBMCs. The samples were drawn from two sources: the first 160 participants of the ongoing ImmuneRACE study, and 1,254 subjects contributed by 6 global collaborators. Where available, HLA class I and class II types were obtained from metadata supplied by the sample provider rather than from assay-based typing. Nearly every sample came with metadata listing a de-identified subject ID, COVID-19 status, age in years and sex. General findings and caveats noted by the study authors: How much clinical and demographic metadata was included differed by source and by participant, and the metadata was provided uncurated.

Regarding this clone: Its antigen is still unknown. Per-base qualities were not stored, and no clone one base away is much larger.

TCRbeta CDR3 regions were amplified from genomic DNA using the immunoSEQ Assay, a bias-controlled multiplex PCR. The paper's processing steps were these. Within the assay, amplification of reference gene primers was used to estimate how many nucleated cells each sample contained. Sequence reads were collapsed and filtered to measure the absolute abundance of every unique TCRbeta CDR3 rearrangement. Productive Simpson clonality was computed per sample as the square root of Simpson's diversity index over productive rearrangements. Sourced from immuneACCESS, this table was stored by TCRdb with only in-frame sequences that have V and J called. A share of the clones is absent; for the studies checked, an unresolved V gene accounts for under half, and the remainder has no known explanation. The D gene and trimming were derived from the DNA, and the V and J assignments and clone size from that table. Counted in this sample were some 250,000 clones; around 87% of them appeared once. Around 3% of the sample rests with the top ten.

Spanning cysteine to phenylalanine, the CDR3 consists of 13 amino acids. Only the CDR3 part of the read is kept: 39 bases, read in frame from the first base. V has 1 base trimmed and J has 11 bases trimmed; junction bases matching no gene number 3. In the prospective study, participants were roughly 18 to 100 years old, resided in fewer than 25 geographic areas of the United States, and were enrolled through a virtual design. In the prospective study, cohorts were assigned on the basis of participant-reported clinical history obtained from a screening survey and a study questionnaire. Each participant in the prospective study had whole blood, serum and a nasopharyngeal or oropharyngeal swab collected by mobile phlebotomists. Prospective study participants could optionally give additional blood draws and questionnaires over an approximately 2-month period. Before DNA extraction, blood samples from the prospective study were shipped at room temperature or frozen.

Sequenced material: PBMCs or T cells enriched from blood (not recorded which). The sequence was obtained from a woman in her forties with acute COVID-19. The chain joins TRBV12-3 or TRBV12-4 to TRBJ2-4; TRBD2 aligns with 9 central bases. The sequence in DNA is TGTGCCAGCAGTTTAGGGATAGCGGGGGTTCAGTACTTC. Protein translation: CASSLGIAGVQYF.